This T cell receptor (beta chain) was captured by sequencing in a study of shared clonotypes between healthy human individuals. Trimming took 3 bases from V and 2 from J, leaving 7 bases between them. The length of the CDR3 is 13 residues. Per germline, CDR1 KGHSH and CDR2 LQKENI. The protocol was immunoSEQ multiplex PCR, while the TCRdb copy is restricted to in-frame clones and leaves out a portion. The sample lists 2,100,000 or so clones; approximately 94% were seen once. The sequenced material came from naive CD4+ T cells sorted from blood. Subset: CD45RA+ positively selected. The TCR originated in a man in his late teens or twenties in good health. This chain uses TRBV18 with TRBJ1-2; D gene uncertain. CDR3 DNA: TGTGCCAGCTCACCCGCTCAGAACTATGGCTACACCTTC. It is translated as CASSPAQNYGYTF.